This is a list of T cell receptor beta chains from one sample in a study of shared clonotypes between healthy human individuals. Assay: immunoSEQ multiplex PCR; the TCRdb copy retains only in-frame clones and omits some. The data hold 800,000 to 950,000 clones, with roughly 96% observed a single time. The sample consisted of naive CD8+ T cells sorted from blood. The receptors were gathered from a man under 40 in good health. The CDR3 runs from the conserved cysteine through the conserved F or W. Each record gives: CDR3 length, J gene, V gene, CDR3 protein.

cdr3_length: 15; j_call: TRBJ2-3; v_call: TRBV27; cdr3_aa: CASSSDRLGTDTQYF
cdr3_length: 16; j_call: TRBJ2-7; v_call: TRBV7-8; cdr3_aa: CASSSATGTDHYEQYF
cdr3_length: 12; j_call: TRBJ2-3; v_call: TRBV10-1; cdr3_aa: CASSEGVGTQYF
cdr3_length: 16; j_call: TRBJ2-1; v_call: TRBV11-3; cdr3_aa: CASSLGFSTGYNEQFF
cdr3_length: 19; j_call: TRBJ1-5; v_call: TRBV6-1; cdr3_aa: CASSEKVGWMGDSNQPQHF
cdr3_length: 15; j_call: TRBJ1-6; v_call: TRBV7-9; cdr3_aa: CASSPGQGGNSPLHF
cdr3_length: 17; j_call: TRBJ2-3; v_call: TRBV11-2; cdr3_aa: CASSLDLGGRREDTQYF
cdr3_length: 19; j_call: TRBJ1-5; v_call: TRBV10-3; cdr3_aa: CAISESWDRDAYSNQPQHF
cdr3_length: 17; j_call: TRBJ1-5; v_call: TRBV7-9; cdr3_aa: CASSFTGTGASNQPQHF
cdr3_length: 14; j_call: TRBJ2-1; v_call: TRBV4-1; cdr3_aa: CASSQEGRRGEQFF
cdr3_length: 17; j_call: TRBJ2-3; v_call: TRBV18; cdr3_aa: CASSSSDGGSRTDTQYF
cdr3_length: 16; j_call: TRBJ2-1; v_call: TRBV7-9; cdr3_aa: CASSLAPSGSYNEQFF
cdr3_length: 11; j_call: TRBJ2-1; v_call: TRBV29-1; cdr3_aa: CSVEGYNEQFF
cdr3_length: 15; j_call: TRBJ1-2; v_call: TRBV5-4; cdr3_aa: CASSFWGDRTGGYTF
cdr3_length: 15; j_call: TRBJ2-2; v_call: TRBV11-2; cdr3_aa: CASSTWTGNTGELFF
cdr3_length: 17; j_call: TRBJ2-2; v_call: TRBV7-9; cdr3_aa: CASSLWEGTKNTGELFF
cdr3_length: 13; j_call: TRBJ2-7; v_call: TRBV27; cdr3_aa: CASSFWDLGEQYF
cdr3_length: 14; j_call: TRBJ2-7; v_call: TRBV11-3; cdr3_aa: CASSGYAQGGEQYF
cdr3_length: 15; j_call: TRBJ2-1; v_call: TRBV7-9; cdr3_aa: CASSSTSGTYNEQFF
cdr3_length: 17; j_call: TRBJ2-1; v_call: TRBV7-2; cdr3_aa: CASSLVLTPSSYNEQFF
cdr3_length: 15; j_call: TRBJ1-5; v_call: TRBV5-3; cdr3_aa: CARSLRGRSNQPQHF
cdr3_length: 15; j_call: TRBJ1-1; v_call: TRBV16; cdr3_aa: CASRSGGLTNTEAFF
cdr3_length: 15; j_call: TRBJ1-5; v_call: TRBV19; cdr3_aa: CASSPKGNSNQPQHF
cdr3_length: 16; j_call: TRBJ1-4; v_call: TRBV7-9; cdr3_aa: CASSFMSVWAEEKLFF
cdr3_length: 16; j_call: TRBJ1-5; v_call: TRBV10-3; cdr3_aa: CAISGTGLFSNQPQHF
cdr3_length: 14; j_call: TRBJ2-7; v_call: TRBV29-1; cdr3_aa: CSAVSGRAIHEQYF
cdr3_length: 15; j_call: TRBJ2-3; v_call: TRBV9; cdr3_aa: CASSYPSGSGDTQYF
cdr3_length: 15; j_call: TRBJ2-3; v_call: TRBV9; cdr3_aa: CASSVRTASTDTQYF
cdr3_length: 18; j_call: TRBJ2-2; v_call: TRBV7-9; cdr3_aa: CASSLGTSGWSSTGELFF
cdr3_length: 18; j_call: TRBJ2-2; v_call: TRBV13; cdr3_aa: CASSSPSGLAGDTGELFF
cdr3_length: 14; j_call: TRBJ1-2; v_call: TRBV7-9; cdr3_aa: CASSFQGEGYGYTF
cdr3_length: 15; j_call: TRBJ2-7; v_call: TRBV6-5; cdr3_aa: CASSPGTGYSYEQYF
cdr3_length: 16; j_call: TRBJ1-5; v_call: TRBV4-2; cdr3_aa: CASSQEFGVYNQPQHF
cdr3_length: 11; j_call: TRBJ1-1; v_call: TRBV20-1; cdr3_aa: CSANEDREAFF
cdr3_length: 16; j_call: TRBJ1-1; v_call: TRBV5-1; cdr3_aa: CASSFQRDSRNTEAFF
cdr3_length: 15; j_call: TRBJ2-7; v_call: TRBV7-6; cdr3_aa: CASSLALGYLYEQYF
cdr3_length: 19; j_call: TRBJ2-3; v_call: TRBV6-4; cdr3_aa: CASSDNDGLAGGPTDTQYF
cdr3_length: 14; j_call: TRBJ2-7; v_call: TRBV2; cdr3_aa: CASSIAGRTYEQYF
cdr3_length: 14; j_call: TRBJ2-7; v_call: TRBV6-5; cdr3_aa: CASRSRETHYEQYF
cdr3_length: 14; j_call: TRBJ2-7; v_call: TRBV5-6; cdr3_aa: CASSYWDRDLEQYF
cdr3_length: 12; j_call: TRBJ2-1; v_call: TRBV6-6; cdr3_aa: CASSPTYNEQFF
cdr3_length: 13; j_call: TRBJ2-7; v_call: TRBV29-1; cdr3_aa: CSAIRDTSYEQYF